This T cell receptor beta chain derives from a study of blood T cell repertoires in COVID-19. Sequencing used immunoSEQ multiplex PCR; TCRdb keeps in-frame clones, though not all of them. Altogether tens of thousands of clones are present, approximately 86% being singletons, with the ten largest covering 3%. Germline V lookup: CDR1 KGHDR, CDR2 SFDVKD. With 0 bases clipped from V and 6 bases from J, the junction kept 5 bases outside the gene matches. The CDR3 covers 16 residues. This receptor was taken from a woman of 80 years or more with COVID-19, enrolled during active disease. Material for sequencing was peripheral blood. The gene calls are TRBV24-1 and TRBJ2-2; 8 bases map to TRBD2. As DNA, the CDR3 is TGTGCCACCAGTGATTTGATTAACGGGAGGGCCGGGGAGCTGTTTTTT. It encodes CATSDLINGRAGELFF.